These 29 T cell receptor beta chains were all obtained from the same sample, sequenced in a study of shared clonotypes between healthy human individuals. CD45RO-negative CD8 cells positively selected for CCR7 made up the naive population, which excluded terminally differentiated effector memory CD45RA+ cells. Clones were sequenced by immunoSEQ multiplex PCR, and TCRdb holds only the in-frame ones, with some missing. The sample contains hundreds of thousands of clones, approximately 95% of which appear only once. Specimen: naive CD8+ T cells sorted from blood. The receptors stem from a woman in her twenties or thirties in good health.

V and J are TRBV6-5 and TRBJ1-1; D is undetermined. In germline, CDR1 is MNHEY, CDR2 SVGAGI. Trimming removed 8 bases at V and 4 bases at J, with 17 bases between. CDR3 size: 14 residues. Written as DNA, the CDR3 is TGTGCCAGCCGTCCCCCGGGAGGAGGCACTGAAGCTTTCTTT. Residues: CASRPPGGGTEAFF.

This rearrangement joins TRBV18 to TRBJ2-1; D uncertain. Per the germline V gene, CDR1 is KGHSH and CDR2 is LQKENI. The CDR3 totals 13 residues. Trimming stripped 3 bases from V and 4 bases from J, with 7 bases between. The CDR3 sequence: CASSPGPYNEQFF. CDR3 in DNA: TGTGCCAGCTCACCCGGTCCTTACAATGAGCAGTTCTTC. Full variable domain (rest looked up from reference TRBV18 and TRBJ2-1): NAGVMQNPRHLVRRRGQEARLRCSPMKGHSHVYWYRQLPEEGLKFMVYLQKENIIDESGMPKERFSAEFPKEGPSILRIQQVVRGDSAAYFCASSPGPYNEQFFGPGTRLTVL.

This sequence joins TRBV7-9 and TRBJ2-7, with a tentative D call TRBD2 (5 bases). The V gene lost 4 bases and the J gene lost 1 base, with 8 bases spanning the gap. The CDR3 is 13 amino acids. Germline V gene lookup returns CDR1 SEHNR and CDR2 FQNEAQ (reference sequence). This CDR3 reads CASSSGVSYEQYF. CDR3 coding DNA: TGTGCCAGCAGCTCCGGGGTGTCCTACGAGCAGTACTTC.

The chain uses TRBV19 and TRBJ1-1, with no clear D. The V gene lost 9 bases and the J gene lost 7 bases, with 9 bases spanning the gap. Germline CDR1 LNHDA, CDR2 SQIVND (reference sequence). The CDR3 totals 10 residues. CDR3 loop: CASRDGEAFF. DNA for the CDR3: TGTGCCAGCCGCGACGGTGAAGCTTTCTTT.

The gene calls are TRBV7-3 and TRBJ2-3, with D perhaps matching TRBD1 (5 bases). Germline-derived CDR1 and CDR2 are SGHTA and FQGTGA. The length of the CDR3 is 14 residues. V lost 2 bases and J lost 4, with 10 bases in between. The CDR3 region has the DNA TGTGCCAGCAGCTTACTTGGGGCGTCAGATACGCAGTATTTT. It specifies CASSLLGASDTQYF.

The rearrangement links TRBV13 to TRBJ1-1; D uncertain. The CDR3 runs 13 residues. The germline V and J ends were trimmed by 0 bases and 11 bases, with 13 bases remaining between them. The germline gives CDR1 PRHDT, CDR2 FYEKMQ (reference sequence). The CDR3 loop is CASSLGRFKGAFF. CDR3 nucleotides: TGTGCCAGCAGCTTAGGGAGGTTCAAAGGGGCTTTCTTT.

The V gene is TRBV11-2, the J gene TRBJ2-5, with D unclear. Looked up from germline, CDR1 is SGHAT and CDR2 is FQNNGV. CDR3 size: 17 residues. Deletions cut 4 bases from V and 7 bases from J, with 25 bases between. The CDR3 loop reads CASSSRHDTWNLGTQYF. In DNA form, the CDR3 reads TGTGCCAGCAGCTCGCGACACGATACATGGAACTTAGGGACCCAGTACTTC.

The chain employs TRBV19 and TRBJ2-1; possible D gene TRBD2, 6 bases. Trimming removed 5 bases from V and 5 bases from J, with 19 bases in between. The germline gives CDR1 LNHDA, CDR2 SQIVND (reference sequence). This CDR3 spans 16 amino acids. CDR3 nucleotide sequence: TGTGCCAGTAGTCCAGTGGAGGAGGGACCCAACAATGAGCAGTTCTTC. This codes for CASSPVEEGPNNEQFF.

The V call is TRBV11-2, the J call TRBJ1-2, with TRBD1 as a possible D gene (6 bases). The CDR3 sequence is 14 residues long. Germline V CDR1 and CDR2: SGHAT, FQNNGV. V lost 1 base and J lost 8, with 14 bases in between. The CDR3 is CASSLGGGGEGYTF. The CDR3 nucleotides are TGTGCCAGCAGCTTAGGGGGAGGGGGAGAGGGCTACACCTTC.

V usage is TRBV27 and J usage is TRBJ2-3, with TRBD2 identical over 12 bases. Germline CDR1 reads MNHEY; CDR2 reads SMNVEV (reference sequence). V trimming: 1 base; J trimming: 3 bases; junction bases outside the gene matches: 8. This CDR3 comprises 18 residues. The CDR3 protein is CASSLLASGRARTDTQYF. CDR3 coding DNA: TGTGCCAGCAGTTTATTGGCTAGCGGGAGGGCCCGGACAGATACGCAGTATTTT.

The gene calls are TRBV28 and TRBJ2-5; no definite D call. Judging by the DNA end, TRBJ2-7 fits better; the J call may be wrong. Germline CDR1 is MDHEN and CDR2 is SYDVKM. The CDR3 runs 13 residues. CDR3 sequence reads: CASSFGRSYEQYF. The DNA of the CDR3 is TGTGCCAGCAGTTTTGGTAGGTCCTACGAGCAGTACTTC.

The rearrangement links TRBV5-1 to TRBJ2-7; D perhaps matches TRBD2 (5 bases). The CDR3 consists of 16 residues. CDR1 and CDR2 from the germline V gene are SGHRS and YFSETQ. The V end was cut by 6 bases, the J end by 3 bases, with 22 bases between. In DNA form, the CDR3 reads TGCGCCAGCATGATCCCTTTGGCGGGTGGATACTACGAGCAGTACTTC. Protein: CASMIPLAGGYYEQYF.

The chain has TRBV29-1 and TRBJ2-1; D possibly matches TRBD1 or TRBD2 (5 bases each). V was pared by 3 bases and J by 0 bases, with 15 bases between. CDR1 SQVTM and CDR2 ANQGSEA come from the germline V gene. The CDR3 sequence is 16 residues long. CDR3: CSVEGPRDGSYNEQFF. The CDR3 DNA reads TGCAGCGTTGAGGGCCCCAGGGACGGCTCCTACAATGAGCAGTTCTTC.

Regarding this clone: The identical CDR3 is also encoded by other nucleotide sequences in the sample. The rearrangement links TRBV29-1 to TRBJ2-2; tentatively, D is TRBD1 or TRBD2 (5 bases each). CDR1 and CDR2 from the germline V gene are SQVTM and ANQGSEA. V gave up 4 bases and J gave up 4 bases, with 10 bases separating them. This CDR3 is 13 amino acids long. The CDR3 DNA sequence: TGCAGCGTTGTAGGGGCGGGCACCGGGGAGCTGTTTTTT. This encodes CSVVGAGTGELFF.

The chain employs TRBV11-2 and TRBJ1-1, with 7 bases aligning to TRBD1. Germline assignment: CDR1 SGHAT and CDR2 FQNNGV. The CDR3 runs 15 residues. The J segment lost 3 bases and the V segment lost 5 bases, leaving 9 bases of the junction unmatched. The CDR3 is CASSLIRGADTEAFF. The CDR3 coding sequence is TGTGCCAGCAGCCTCATCAGGGGGGCCGACACTGAAGCTTTCTTT.

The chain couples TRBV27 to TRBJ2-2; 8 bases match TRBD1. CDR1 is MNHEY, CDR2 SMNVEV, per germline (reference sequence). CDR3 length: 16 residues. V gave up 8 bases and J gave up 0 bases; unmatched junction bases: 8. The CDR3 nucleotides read TGTGCCAGCGGACGAGCCAGGGGGCCGAACACCGGGGAGCTGTTTTTT. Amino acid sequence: CASGRARGPNTGELFF.

CDR3 amino acids: CASSSRRESYEQYF. The CDR3 nucleotides are TGTGCCAGTAGCTCTAGGCGGGAGAGCTACGAGCAGTACTTC. The J gene is TRBJ2-5, the V gene TRBV19, with 7 bases lining up with TRBD2. The DNA matches TRBJ2-7 better at its end, which makes the J call doubtful. Looked up from germline, CDR1 is LNHDA and CDR2 is SQIVND (reference sequence). The CDR3 is 14 amino acids.

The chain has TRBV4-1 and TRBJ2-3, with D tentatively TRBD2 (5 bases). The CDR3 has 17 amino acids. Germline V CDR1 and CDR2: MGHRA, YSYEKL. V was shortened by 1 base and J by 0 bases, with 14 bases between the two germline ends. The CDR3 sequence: CASSQGFLATSTDTQYF. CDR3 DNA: TGCGCCAGCAGCCAAGGCTTTCTAGCAACTAGCACAGATACGCAGTATTTT.

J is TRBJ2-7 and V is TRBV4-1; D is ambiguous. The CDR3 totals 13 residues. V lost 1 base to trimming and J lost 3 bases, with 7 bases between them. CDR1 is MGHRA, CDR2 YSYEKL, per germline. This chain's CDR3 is CASSQGFNYEQYF. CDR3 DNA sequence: TGCGCCAGCAGCCAAGGCTTTAACTACGAGCAGTACTTC.

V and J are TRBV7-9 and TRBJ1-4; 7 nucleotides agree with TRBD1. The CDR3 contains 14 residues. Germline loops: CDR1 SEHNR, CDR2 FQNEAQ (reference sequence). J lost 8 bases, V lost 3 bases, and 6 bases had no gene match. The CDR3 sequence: CASSLAQGREKLFF. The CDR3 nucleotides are TGTGCCAGCAGCTTGGCACAGGGGAGAGAAAAACTGTTTTTT. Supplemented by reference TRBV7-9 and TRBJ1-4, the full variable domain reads DTGVSQNPRHKITKRGQNVTFRCDPISEHNRLYWYRQTLGQGPEFLTYFQNEAQLEKSRLLSDRFSAERPKGSFSTLEIQRTEQGDSAMYLCASSLAQGREKLFFGSGTQLSVL.

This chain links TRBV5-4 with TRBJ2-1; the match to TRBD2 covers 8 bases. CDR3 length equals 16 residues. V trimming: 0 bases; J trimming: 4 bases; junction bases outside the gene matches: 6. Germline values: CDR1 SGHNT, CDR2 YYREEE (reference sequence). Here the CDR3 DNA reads TGTGCCAGCAGCTTGGCCGTAGCGGGACATTACAATGAGCAGTTCTTC. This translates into CASSLAVAGHYNEQFF.

DNA for the CDR3: TGCGCCAGCAGCCAAGCCGGGACAGTGGTCTACGAGCAGTACTTC. Translating gives CASSQAGTVVYEQYF. This chain uses TRBV4-3 with TRBJ2-7; the match to TRBD1 covers 7 bases. The V and J ends lost 1 base and 3 bases, in that order; junction bases with no gene match: 6. The CDR3 consists of 15 residues. The germline V gene has CDR1 LGHNA and CDR2 YSLEER.

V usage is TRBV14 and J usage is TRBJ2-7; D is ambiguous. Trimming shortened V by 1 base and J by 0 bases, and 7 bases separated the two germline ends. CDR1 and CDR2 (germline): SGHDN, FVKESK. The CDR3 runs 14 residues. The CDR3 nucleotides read TGTGCCAGCAGCCAAGGTCGCTTCTCCTACGAGCAGTACTTC. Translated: CASSQGRFSYEQYF.

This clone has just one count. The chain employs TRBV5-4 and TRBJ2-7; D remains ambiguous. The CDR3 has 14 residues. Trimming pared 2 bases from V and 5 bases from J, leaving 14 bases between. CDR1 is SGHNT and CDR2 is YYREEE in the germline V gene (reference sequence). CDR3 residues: CASSLGSSAHEQYF. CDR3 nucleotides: TGTGCCAGCAGCTTAGGTTCCAGCGCCCACGAGCAGTACTTC.

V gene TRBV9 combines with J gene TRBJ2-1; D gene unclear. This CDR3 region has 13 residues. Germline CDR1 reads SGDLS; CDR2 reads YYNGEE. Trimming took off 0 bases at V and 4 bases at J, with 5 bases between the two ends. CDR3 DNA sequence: TGTGCCAGCAGCGTAGGGGATTACAATGAGCAGTTCTTC. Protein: CASSVGDYNEQFF.

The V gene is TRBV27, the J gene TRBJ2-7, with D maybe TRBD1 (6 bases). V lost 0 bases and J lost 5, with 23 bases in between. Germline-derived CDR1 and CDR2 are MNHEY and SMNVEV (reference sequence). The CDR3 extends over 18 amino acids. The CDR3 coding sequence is TGTGCCAGCAGTTTATCACCAGCCCCAGGGGCAACTCTCCACGAGCAGTACTTC. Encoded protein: CASSLSPAPGATLHEQYF.

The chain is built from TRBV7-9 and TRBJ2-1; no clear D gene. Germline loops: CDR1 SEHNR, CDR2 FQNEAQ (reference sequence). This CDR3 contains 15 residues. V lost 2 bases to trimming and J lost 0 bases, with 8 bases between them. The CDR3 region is CASSLFQSSYNEQFF. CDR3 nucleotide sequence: TGTGCCAGCAGCTTATTCCAGAGCTCCTACAATGAGCAGTTCTTC. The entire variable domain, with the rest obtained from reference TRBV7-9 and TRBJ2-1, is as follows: DTGVSQNPRHKITKRGQNVTFRCDPISEHNRLYWYRQTLGQGPEFLTYFQNEAQLEKSRLLSDRFSAERPKGSFSTLEIQRTEQGDSAMYLCASSLFQSSYNEQFFGPGTRLTVL.

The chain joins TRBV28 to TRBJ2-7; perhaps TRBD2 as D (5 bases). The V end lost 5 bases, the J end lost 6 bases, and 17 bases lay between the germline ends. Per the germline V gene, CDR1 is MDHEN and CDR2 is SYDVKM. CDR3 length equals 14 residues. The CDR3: CASSRLPRGIEQYF. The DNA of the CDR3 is TGTGCCAGCAGTCGACTACCAAGAGGCATCGAGCAGTACTTC.

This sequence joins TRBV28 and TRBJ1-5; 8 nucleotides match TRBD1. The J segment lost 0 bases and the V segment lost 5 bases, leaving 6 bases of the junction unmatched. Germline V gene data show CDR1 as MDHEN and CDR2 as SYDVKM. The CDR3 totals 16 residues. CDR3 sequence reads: CASSATGVYSNQPQHF. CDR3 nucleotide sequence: TGTGCCAGCAGTGCGACAGGGGTCTATAGCAATCAGCCCCAGCATTTT. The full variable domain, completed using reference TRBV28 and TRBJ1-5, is DVKVTQSSRYLVKRTGEKVFLECVQDMDHENMFWYRQDPGLGLRLIYFSYDVKMKEKGDIPEGYSVSREKKERFSLILESASTNQTSMYLCASSATGVYSNQPQHFGDGTRLSIL.